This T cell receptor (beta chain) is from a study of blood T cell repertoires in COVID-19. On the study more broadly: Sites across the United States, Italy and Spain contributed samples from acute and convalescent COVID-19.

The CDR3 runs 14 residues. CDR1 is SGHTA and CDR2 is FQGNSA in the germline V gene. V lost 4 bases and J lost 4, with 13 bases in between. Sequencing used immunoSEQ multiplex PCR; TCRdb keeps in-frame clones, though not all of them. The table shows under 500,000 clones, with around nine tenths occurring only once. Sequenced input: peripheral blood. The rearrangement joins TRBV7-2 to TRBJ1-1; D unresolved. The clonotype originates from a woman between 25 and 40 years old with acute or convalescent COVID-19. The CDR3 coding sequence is TGTGCCAGCAGCTCCGGGTATTCGGGCACTGAAGCTTTCTTT. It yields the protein CASSSGYSGTEAFF.